This T cell receptor beta chain was documented in a study of CD8 T cells in ankylosing spondylitis (dated by TCRdb to about 2017). Looking at the study overall: The study profiled T cell receptor beta repertoires in healthy donors and ankylosing spondylitis patients to find disease-linked TCR variants. The full study cohort comprised some 27 ankylosing spondylitis patients and roughly 110 healthy donors. Peripheral blood samples were taken, and synovial fluid was additionally collected from ankylosing spondylitis patients.

Sequenced on an Illumina HiSeq 2500. Quantitative 5'-RACE with molecular barcodes was used to prepare TCR beta libraries. The original pipeline was this. Disease-linked TCR variants were identified with a new computational method built on a probabilistic model of VDJ rearrangement. The public reads were quality trimmed at Q25 with fastp and then assembled into clones with MiXCR by TCRdb, keeping productive beta chains. Rows matching on CDR3 protein sequence are summarized as one entry with the most common DNA and genes. These V and J calls derive from TCRdb rather than the authors' analysis. The sample table holds about 36,000 distinct CDR3 sequences, of which 5.5% to 7.5% were seen once. 10% to 15% of the sample rests with the top ten. The CDR3 sequence holds 16 residues, the cysteine and phenylalanine included. CDR3 DNA is the only sequence kept; it has 48 bases, read in frame from the first base. According to the germline V gene, CDR1 reads SGHDT and CDR2 reads YYEEEE. Trimming takes 2 bases from V and 0 bases from J, and the germline ends sit 15 bases apart.

There are many counts of this clonotype. Its antigen remains undetermined. No quality values exist for individual bases; no much larger clone is one base distant. The full study reports these points: The disease-linked clones showed a CD8+ phenotype and occurred at relatively low frequencies in peripheral blood. Some motif variants had previously been reported in the synovial fluid and blood of reactive arthritis patients, which suggests shared mechanisms of disease initiation. A TCR beta motif of several highly homologous amino acid variants appeared characteristic of blood from ankylosing spondylitis patients. The disease-linked clones were reported to be significantly enriched in matched synovial fluid samples from ankylosing spondylitis patients.

Material: blood, either unsorted or a sorted T cell fraction (not recorded which). The receptor was derived from a male donor with ankylosing spondylitis or in good health (not recorded which). The chain employs TRBV5-6 and TRBJ2-7; the D call is possibly TRBD1 or TRBD2, each sharing 6 bases. The CDR3 protein: CASSFGPGAVSYEQYF. The DNA is as follows: TGTGCCAGCAGCTTTGGCCCGGGGGCGGTCTCCTACGAGCAGTACTTC. With the rest looked up from the reference TRBV5-6 and TRBJ2-7 genes rather than sequenced, the full variable domain is DAGVTQSPTHLIKTRGQQVTLRCSPKSGHDTVSWYQQALGQGPQFIFQYYEEEERQRGNFPDRFSGHQFPNYSSELNVNALLLGDSALYLCASSFGPGAVSYEQYFGPGTRLTVT.